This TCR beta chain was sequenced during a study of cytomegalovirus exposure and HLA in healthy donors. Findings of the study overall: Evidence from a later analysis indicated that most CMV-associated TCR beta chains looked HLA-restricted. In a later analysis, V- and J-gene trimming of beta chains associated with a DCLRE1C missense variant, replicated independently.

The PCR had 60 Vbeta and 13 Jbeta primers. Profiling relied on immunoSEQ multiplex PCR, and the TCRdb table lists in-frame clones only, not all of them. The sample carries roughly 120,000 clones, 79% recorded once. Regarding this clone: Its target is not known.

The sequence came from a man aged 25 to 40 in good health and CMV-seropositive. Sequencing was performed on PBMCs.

For the CDR3, the DNA is TGTGCCAGCAAGAACAGGGACAATGAGCAGTTCTTC. Protein product: CASKNRDNEQFF. The chain is built from TRBV6-6 and TRBJ2-1, with a tentative D call TRBD1 (6 bases). CDR1 is MNHNY and CDR2 is SVGAGI in the germline V gene (reference sequence). Trimming took off 7 bases at V and 5 bases at J, with 9 bases between the two ends. The CDR3 has 12 residues.